This T cell receptor beta chain stems from a study of shared clonotypes between healthy human individuals. Study-level results: Investigators collected only blood, and repertoires in tissues likely differ. The sharing of about 5% of naive CD4 clonotypes was seen across a handful of donors.

This clone has only one observation. The antigen is not known. The authors loaded about 0.2 ug DNA, 25,000 to 30,000 T cell genomes, into sorted-subset replicate PCRs. The protocol was immunoSEQ multiplex PCR, while the TCRdb copy is restricted to in-frame clones and leaves out a portion. This table holds over 950,000 clones, about 72% found once. The CDR3 sequence is 14 residues long. CDR1 MGHRA and CDR2 YSYEKL come from the germline V gene. V gave up 4 bases and J gave up 0 bases; unmatched junction bases: 3. The TCR originated in a man younger than 35 in good health. Some clones in this sample may be carry-over from other donors' samples. The chain has TRBV4-1 and TRBJ2-7; 7 nucleotides match TRBD2. The sequenced sample was memory CD4+ T cells from PBMCs. Subset in this sample: CD45RA-negative fraction. The CDR3 sequence: CASSPGRSSYEQYF. The CDR3 bases are TGCGCCAGCAGCCCCGGGAGGTCCTCCTACGAGCAGTACTTC.